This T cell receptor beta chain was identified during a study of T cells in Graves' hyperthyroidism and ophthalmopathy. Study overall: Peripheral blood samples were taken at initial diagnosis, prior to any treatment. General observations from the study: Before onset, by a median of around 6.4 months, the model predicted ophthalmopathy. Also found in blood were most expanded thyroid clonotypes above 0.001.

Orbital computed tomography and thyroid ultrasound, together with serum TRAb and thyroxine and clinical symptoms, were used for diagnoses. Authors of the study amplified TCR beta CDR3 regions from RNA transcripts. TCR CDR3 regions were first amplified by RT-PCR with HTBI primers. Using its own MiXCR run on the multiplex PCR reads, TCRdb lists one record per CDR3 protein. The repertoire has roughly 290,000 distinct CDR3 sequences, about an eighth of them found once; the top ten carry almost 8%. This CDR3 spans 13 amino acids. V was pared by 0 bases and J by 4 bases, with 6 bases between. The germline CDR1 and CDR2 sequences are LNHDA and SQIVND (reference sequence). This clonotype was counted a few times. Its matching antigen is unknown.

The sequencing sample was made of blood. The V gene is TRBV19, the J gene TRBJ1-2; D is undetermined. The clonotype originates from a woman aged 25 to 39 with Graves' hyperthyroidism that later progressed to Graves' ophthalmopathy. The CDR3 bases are TGTGCCAGTAGTATAGATCTGTCCTATGGCTACACCTTC. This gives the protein CASSIDLSYGYTF.